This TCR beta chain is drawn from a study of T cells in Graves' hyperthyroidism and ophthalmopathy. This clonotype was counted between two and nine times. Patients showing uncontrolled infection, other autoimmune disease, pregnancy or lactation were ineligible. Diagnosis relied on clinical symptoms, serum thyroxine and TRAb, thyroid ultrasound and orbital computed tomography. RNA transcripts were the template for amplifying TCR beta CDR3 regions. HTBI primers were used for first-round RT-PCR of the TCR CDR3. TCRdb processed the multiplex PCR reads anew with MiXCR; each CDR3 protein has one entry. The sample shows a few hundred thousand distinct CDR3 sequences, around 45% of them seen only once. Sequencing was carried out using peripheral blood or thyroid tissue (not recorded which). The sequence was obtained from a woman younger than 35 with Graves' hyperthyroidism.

CDR3 nucleotides: TGCGCCAGCAGCCCCCGGGGGACCGACACTGAAGCTTTCTTT. Translation gives CASSPRGTDTEAFF. The chain has TRBV5-1 and TRBJ1-1, with D possibly matching TRBD1 (5 bases). Trimming cost V 4 bases and J 3 bases, with 13 bases left between them. Germline loops: CDR1 SGHRS, CDR2 YFSETQ. The CDR3 length is 14 residues.